These T cell receptor beta chains were read from a single sample in a study of blood T cell repertoires in COVID-19. Here immunoSEQ multiplex PCR was the method, and the copy in TCRdb shows in-frame clones only, minus some. The data contain 85,000 to 95,000 clones, roughly 91% of them singletons. The sequenced material came from peripheral blood. The receptors derive from a woman of 80 years or more with acute or convalescent COVID-19. CDR3s include the opening cysteine and the closing phenylalanine or tryptophan.

V gene,CDR3 protein
TRBV6-1,CASSDIGAQGETQYF
TRBV5-6,CASSFVENSGNTIYF
TRBV6-5,CASRAGVGEYF
TRBV28,CASSSPWREGQYQETQYF
TRBV6-5,CASIYRGSGSPLHF
TRBV6-5,CASSYRTGLQNYGYTF
TRBV5-1,CASSRAGTGLDGELFF
TRBV9,CATSPSSGNTIYF
TRBV7-9,CASSFRDTRNEQFF
TRBV6-2/TRBV6-3,CASSYPWGLYGYTF
TRBV7-6,CASSSGLAGGPDNEQFF
TRBV20-1,CSAYKTEAFF
TRBV30,CAWSPRGHFMNTEAFF
TRBV3-1/TRBV3-2,CASSQGRSGNTAQYF
TRBV21-1,CASSQIAKWYNEQFF
TRBV30,CAWSGQGYEQYF
TRBV5-1,CASSLDRGGGEAFF
TRBV5-1,CASSLGTGRNTDTQYF
TRBV7-2,CASSLLIHGADTQYF
TRBV30,CAWSVTSGYNEQFF
TRBV7-9,CASSRQIAGGNSPLHF
TRBV7-9,CASSFGQDNEKLFF
TRBV5-8,CASSLWDSPRGYTF
TRBV10-3,CAIRQDTDTQYF
TRBV7-6,CASSLERTAISYTQYF
TRBV7-8,CASTRQGNHGEQYF
TRBV7-9,CASSATTGSNEQFF
TRBV19,CASSKGRASNQPQHF
TRBV6-5,CASRAQGSYEQYF
TRBV6-6,CASSYSERGENIQYF
TRBV7-9,CAGNTGGSGNTIYF
TRBV7-3,CASSTSGGGETQYF
TRBV7-6,CASSLMGTSSTDTQYF
TRBV18,CASSPPGLPGNTEAFF
TRBV4-1,CASSQDSFAGTRSYEQYF
TRBV12-5,CASGTSGGVGTQYF
TRBV6-5,CASSYSPPSQQFF
TRBV2,CASSEAGPNTEAFF
TRBV30,CAWRAGLHTEAFF
TRBV27,CASSSRTGGPSPPQHF
TRBV7-7,CASSFGTSGTDTQYF
TRBV19,CASSTDSPGPQHF
TRBV13,CASSLKRGASYGYTF
TRBV18,CAGSPDRNYYEQYF
TRBV6-5,CASRPTIRGTEAFF
TRBV27,CASSLVLAVNTGELFF
TRBV3-1/TRBV3-2,CASSQIPGTGGGYTF
TRBV5-4,CASSWGTGVTGELFF
TRBV19,CASGQQRDTEAFF
TRBV18,CASSSGSNQPQHF
TRBV5-8,CASSLVRAEAFF
TRBV18,CASSPQAGDTEAFF
TRBV27,CASTLGLAGVNEQFF